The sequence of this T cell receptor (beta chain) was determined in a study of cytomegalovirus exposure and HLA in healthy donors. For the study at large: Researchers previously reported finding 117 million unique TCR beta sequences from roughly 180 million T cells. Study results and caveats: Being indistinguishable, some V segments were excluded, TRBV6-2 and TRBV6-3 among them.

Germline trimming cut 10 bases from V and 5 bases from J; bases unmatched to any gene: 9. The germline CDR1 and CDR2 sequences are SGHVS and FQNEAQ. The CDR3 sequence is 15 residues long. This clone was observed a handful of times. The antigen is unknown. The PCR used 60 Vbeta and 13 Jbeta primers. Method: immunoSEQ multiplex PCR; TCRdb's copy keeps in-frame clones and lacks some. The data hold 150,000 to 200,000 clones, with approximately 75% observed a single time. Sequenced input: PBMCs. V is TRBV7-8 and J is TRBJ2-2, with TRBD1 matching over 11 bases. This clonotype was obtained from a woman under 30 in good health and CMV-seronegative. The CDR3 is CATNVGTGGTGELFF. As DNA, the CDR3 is TGTGCCACCAACGTGGGGACAGGGGGGACCGGGGAGCTGTTTTTT.